This TCR beta chain was sequenced for a study of T cell responses to AZD1222 COVID-19 vaccine. General observations from the study: Repertoires were obtained solely post-peak T cell response. Nearly half of spike-specific TCRs reportedly go after variant regions that carry no mutations. Once two AZD1222 doses were given, Spike-specific TCR breadth and depth went up. Possibly, clonal diversity was underestimated; donors were largely white British and included more females.

Assay used: immunoSEQ multiplex PCR; TCRdb lists only in-frame clones, some missing. The repertoire holds about 180,000 clones, with 88% as singletons. Note on this clone: Antigen specificity is unknown.

Germline V gives CDR1 LNHNV, CDR2 YYDKDF (reference sequence). V was trimmed by 0 bases and J by 2 bases, leaving 10 bases between them. This CDR3 region has 15 residues. This clonotype was obtained from an adult in good health. V gene TRBV15 combines with J gene TRBJ1-2, with D uncertain. The material sequenced was peripheral blood, taken on day 0 of AZD1222 vaccination. Here the CDR3 reads CATSRDRTANYGYTF. CDR3 bases: TGTGCCACCAGCAGAGATCGAACGGCAAACTATGGCTACACCTTC.